Detailed here is one T cell receptor beta chain. The sample is drawn from a study of blood T cell repertoires in COVID-19. Across the study: The study drew acute and convalescent COVID-19 samples from the United States, Italy and Spain. The cDNA or gDNA used as material had been derived from T cells, B-cell-depleted T cells, or PBMCs.

V lost 3 bases and J lost 3; bases outside the gene matches: 9. The CDR3 is made up of 15 amino acids. CDR1 and CDR2 from the germline V gene are SGHKS and YYEKEE (reference sequence). In the original workflow: Cell counts per sample came from amplifying reference gene primers. Assay: immunoSEQ multiplex PCR; the TCRdb copy retains only in-frame clones and omits some. The D gene and trimming were derived from the DNA, and the V and J assignments and clone size from that table. The repertoire has about 11,000 clones, roughly 88% of them found once; the top ten carry under 6%. The chain carries TRBV5-5 and TRBJ2-7; 7 bases are shared with TRBD2. The specimen sequenced was peripheral blood. The source is a human donor in a cohort sampled during active COVID-19. The CDR3 here is CASSSLVGGLYEQYF. CDR3 sequence (DNA): TGTGCCAGCAGCTCCCTGGTGGGAGGGCTCTACGAGCAGTACTTC.